This entry is about one TCR beta chain. Its antigen is currently unknown. This specimen comes from a study of cytomegalovirus exposure and HLA in healthy donors. Study results and limitations: Cytomegalovirus association was listed for approximately 150 TCR beta chains. The number of N-insertions in an Asian-associated ancestry cluster was reportedly below the approximately 680-donor mean in a later analysis. While the bulk of TCR sequences proved rare, some public TCRs turned up in many donors.

Trimming took 3 bases from V and 1 from J; bases not matched to a gene: 9. Germline V gene data show CDR1 as KGHSH and CDR2 as LQKENI. CDR3 size: 17 residues. PCR was performed using 60 Vbeta and 13 Jbeta primers. Assay used: immunoSEQ multiplex PCR; TCRdb lists only in-frame clones, some missing. The table lists under 85,000 clones, around 76% of them singletons. The chain combines TRBV18 with TRBJ1-5; 7 bases fit TRBD1. Sequenced input: PBMCs. The source of this sequence is a man aged 35 to 55 in good health and CMV-seronegative. The CDR3 here is CASSPRQGSGSNQPQHF. CDR3 coding DNA: TGTGCCAGCTCACCGAGACAGGGATCGGGGAGCAATCAGCCCCAGCATTTT.